Shown below are 20 T cell receptor beta chains from a single sample sequenced in a study of blood T cells in healthy people across ages. A second PCR, run for about 7 to 11 cycles, used a sample-barcoded 5' primer plus a J-beta primer mix. TCRdb fed the 5' RACE reads into MiXCR, producing one record per CDR3 protein. Of roughly 700,000 distinct CDR3 sequences in the sample, about 25% are singletons; the top ten hold more than 8%. These data also formed part of another study, on T cells of mothers and their children.

Sequences were obtained from blood. The receptors stem from a boy aged 5-17 years in good health.

V is TRBV10-3 and J is TRBJ2-5, with TRBD2 identical over 7 bases. The end of the DNA fits TRBJ2-1 better, so the J call may be wrong. Germline CDR1 ENHRY, CDR2 SYGVKD. The CDR3 covers 12 residues. The CDR3 bases are TGTGCCATCCGCGGGAGTTACAATGAGCAGTTCTTC. This gives the protein CAIRGSYNEQFF.

This clonotype was detected a few times. The chain uses TRBV20-1 and TRBJ2-7; 8 bases are shared with TRBD1. CDR1 DFQATT and CDR2 SNEGSKA come from the germline V gene (reference sequence). V was pared by 6 bases and J by 6 bases, with 13 bases of the junction left unmatched. There are 14 residues in the CDR3. Here the CDR3 reads CSAEQGGVLGEQYF. The DNA of the CDR3 is TGCAGTGCGGAACAGGGGGGCGTACTAGGCGAGCAGTACTTC.

The chain carries TRBV12-3 or TRBV12-4 and TRBJ1-4; 7 nucleotides match TRBD1. V gave up 5 bases and J gave up 3 bases; unmatched junction bases: 15. The CDR3 runs to 18 residues. The CDR3 DNA follows: TGTGCCAGCAGTATCCGCCGGGACAGCCCCGGGGCTAATGAAAAACTGTTTTTT. Its translation: CASSIRRDSPGANEKLFF.

The chain has TRBV6-5 and TRBJ1-5; a possible D gene is TRBD1 (5 bases). Germline loops: CDR1 MNHEY, CDR2 SVGAGI. V lost 0 bases, J lost 4 bases, and 10 bases lay in between. The CDR3 has 15 residues. CDR3 DNA sequence: TGTGCCAGCAGTTACTCATGGCAGGGAAATCAGCCCCAGCATTTT. This encodes CASSYSWQGNQPQHF.

This clonotype was seen more than once but under ten times. The genes are TRBV7-9 and TRBJ2-4, with 8 bases matching TRBD2. Trimming took 0 bases from V and 3 from J; bases not matched to a gene: 4. The CDR3 length is 16 residues. The germline gives CDR1 SEHNR, CDR2 FQNEAQ (reference sequence). The CDR3 sequence is CASSLADREGKNIQYF. CDR3 DNA: TGTGCCAGCAGCTTAGCGGACCGGGAGGGCAAAAACATTCAGTACTTC.

The chain is built from TRBV10-3 and TRBJ2-1; TRBD2 agrees at 7 bases. Germline V gene data show CDR1 as ENHRY and CDR2 as SYGVKD. V shed 1 base and J 0 bases; nucleotides not matched to a gene: 6. The CDR3 sequence is 17 residues long. The CDR3 DNA sequence: TGTGCCATCAGTGAGTATGGCGGGGGTTCCTCCTACAATGAGCAGTTCTTC. Protein product: CAISEYGGGSSYNEQFF.

In the case of this clonotype: Given the absence of the conserved phenylalanine or tryptophan at the CDR3 end, a read error is likely. The V gene is TRBV12-3 or TRBV12-4, the J gene TRBJ2-3, with a weak D call TRBD1 (5 bases). The ends were cut back, 3 bases at V and 0 bases at J, with 13 bases in the middle. The CDR3 runs to 16 residues. The CDR3 DNA follows: TGTGCCAGCAGTTTTTTAGGGGATCCAAGCACAGATACGCAGTATTCT. Amino acids: CASSFLGDPSTDTQYS.

The table lists this clonotype with a count of one. The CDR3 region is CASSLYDGSGYEQYF. CDR3 DNA: TGTGCCAGCAGCTTATACGACGGGAGTGGGTACGAGCAGTACTTC. The chain carries TRBV7-9 and TRBJ2-7, with D possibly TRBD2 on 6 matching bases. Trimming pared 2 bases from V and 4 bases from J, leaving 15 bases between. The CDR3 length is 15 residues. Germline V gene data show CDR1 as SEHNR and CDR2 as FQNEAQ (reference sequence).

J is TRBJ2-3 and V is TRBV11-2, with TRBD2 matching 9 bases. The V gene's germline CDR1 is SGHAT and CDR2 FQNNGV. The CDR3 sequence is 15 residues long. V was clipped by 5 bases and J by 4 bases; unmatched bases: 7. The CDR3 DNA sequence: TGTGCCAGCAGCCCGCTAGCGGGAAGGGCAGATACGCAGTATTTT. Protein sequence: CASSPLAGRADTQYF.

This chain connects TRBV9 to TRBJ2-1, with a possible D match to TRBD2 (5 bases). The germline gives CDR1 SGDLS, CDR2 YYNGEE. The CDR3 runs to 15 residues. Deletions cut 0 bases from V and 2 bases from J, with 9 bases between. CDR3 in amino acids: CASSVDLATYNEQFF. CDR3 sequence (DNA): TGTGCCAGCAGCGTAGATCTAGCTACCTACAATGAGCAGTTCTTC. The complete variable domain, with remaining parts taken from reference TRBV9 and TRBJ2-1, reads DSGVTQTPKHLITATGQRVTLRCSPRSGDLSVYWYQQSLDQGLQFLIQYYNGEERAKGNILERFSAQQFPDLHSELNLSSLELGDSALYFCASSVDLATYNEQFFGPGTRLTVL.

V usage is TRBV12-3 or TRBV12-4 and J usage is TRBJ1-1; no firm D call. V was clipped by 4 bases and J by 5 bases, with 20 bases between them. The CDR3 has 16 amino acids. DNA for the CDR3: TGTGCCAGCAGTTCCCTACGGGCTTCACTGGGGACTGAAGCTTTCTTT. It is translated as CASSSLRASLGTEAFF.

This clonotype was observed a few times. V gene TRBV9 combines with J gene TRBJ2-5; D remains ambiguous. The J call could be wrong; TRBJ2-7 is a better fit for the DNA end. Germline V gene lookup returns CDR1 SGDLS and CDR2 YYNGEE. This CDR3 spans 14 amino acids. The CDR3 nucleotides read TGTGCCAGCAGCGTATTGGGGTACCCCTACGAGCAGTACTTC. Its translation: CASSVLGYPYEQYF.

This clonotype came up a few times. V usage is TRBV15 and J usage is TRBJ2-7, with D possibly being TRBD1 (5 bases). Trimming shortened V by 1 base and J by 3 bases, and 10 bases separated the two germline ends. The CDR3 has 14 amino acids. Per the germline V gene, CDR1 is LNHNV and CDR2 is YYDKDF (reference sequence). CDR3 nucleotides: TGTGCCACCAGCAGAGGACTGGGGCTCTACGAGCAGTACTTC. This gives the protein CATSRGLGLYEQYF.

This clonotype was recorded a few times. The chain carries TRBV3-1 and TRBJ2-5; D remains ambiguous. The J call may be wrong; the DNA end is better matched by TRBJ2-7. The CDR3 totals 18 residues. CDR1 is LGHDT, CDR2 YNNKEL, per germline (reference sequence). The CDR3 region is CASSQDLAGPTPTYEQYF. CDR3 coding DNA: TGTGCCAGCAGCCAAGATCTGGCCGGACCTACCCCAACCTACGAGCAGTACTTC.

This clonotype was recorded a few times. The J gene is TRBJ2-7, the V gene TRBV28, with a weak D call TRBD1 (5 bases). The V gene's germline CDR1 is MDHEN and CDR2 SYDVKM. V was pared by 5 bases and J by 2 bases, with 10 bases between. The CDR3 runs to 13 residues. The CDR3 bases are TGTGCCAGCAGTACGACAGATACCTACGAGCAGTACTTC. Protein sequence: CASSTTDTYEQYF.

The chain is built from TRBV20-1 and TRBJ1-5, with D perhaps matching TRBD1 (5 bases). The CDR3 covers 15 residues. Germline CDR1 and CDR2: DFQATT and SNEGSKA (reference sequence). V lost 3 bases to trimming and J lost 2 bases, with 14 bases between them. CDR3 sequence reads: CSASSRLGGNQPQHF. CDR3 DNA: TGCAGTGCTAGTAGTAGACTAGGGGGCAATCAGCCCCAGCATTTT.

This clonotype has a handful of counts. This chain connects TRBV29-1 to TRBJ2-3; 7 bases line up with TRBD2. This CDR3 is built from 14 residues. J lost 7 bases, V lost 7 bases, and 14 bases had no gene match. Germline CDR1 reads SQVTM; CDR2 reads ANQGSEA. CDR3 sequence reads: CSALPGGLTHTQYF. In nucleotides, the CDR3 is TGCAGCGCCCTACCGGGGGGACTGACCCATACGCAGTATTTT.

V usage is TRBV6-5 and J usage is TRBJ2-7, with unresolved D. Germline loops: CDR1 MNHEY, CDR2 SVGAGI. The CDR3 runs 15 residues. V lost 6 bases and J lost 1, with 16 bases in between. For the CDR3, the DNA is TGTGCCAGCAGGCCCCCGGGCTCTATTTCCTACGAGCAGTACTTC. It yields the protein CASRPPGSISYEQYF.

This clonotype was detected a few times. V usage is TRBV7-2 and J usage is TRBJ2-5; perhaps TRBD2 as D (5 bases). CDR1 is SGHTA, CDR2 FQGNSA, per germline. CDR3 length: 14 residues. V was trimmed by 3 bases and J by 4 bases, leaving 12 bases between them. The CDR3 DNA follows: TGTGCCAGCAGCTTTGGCCCGGGGTTAGAGACCCAGTACTTC. Translated: CASSFGPGLETQYF.

The chain combines TRBV20-1 with TRBJ2-1; 8 bases match TRBD2. J gave up 6 bases and V 2 bases, and 9 bases lay outside the gene matches. The CDR3 length is 15 residues. Germline V gives CDR1 DFQATT, CDR2 SNEGSKA (reference sequence). CDR3 region: CSARNLETSANEQFF. For the CDR3, the DNA is TGCAGTGCTAGAAACCTTGAGACTAGCGCCAATGAGCAGTTCTTC.